Shown below are 13 T cell receptor beta chains from a single sample sequenced in a study of T cell repertoires in cytomegalovirus infection. No antigen is known for these receptors. TCRdb independently ran MiXCR on the reads; one entry per CDR3 protein. The repertoire includes 700,000 to 900,000 distinct CDR3 sequences, 29% of them detected once, and around 13% sits in the top ten. The material was cultured CD8+ T cells from PBMCs, obtained from culture after CMV antigen stimulation. All receptors come from a human donor in good health (CMV status not recorded). Some clones in this sample may be carry-over from other donors' samples.

V is TRBV19 and J is TRBJ1-5, with a tentative D call TRBD1 (5 bases). V gave up 5 bases and J gave up 3 bases, with 14 bases separating them. Germline-derived CDR1 and CDR2 are LNHDA and SQIVND (reference sequence). This CDR3 is 15 amino acids long. CDR3 bases: TGTGCCAGTAGTCCCCAACAGGAACCCAATCAGCCCCAGCATTTT. It specifies CASSPQQEPNQPQHF.

The chain uses TRBV19 and TRBJ1-3; 7 bases fit TRBD1. The V gene end was trimmed by 8 bases and the J gene end by 3 bases; junction bases not matched to a gene: 4. Germline V gene lookup returns CDR1 LNHDA and CDR2 SQIVND (reference sequence). The CDR3 runs 13 residues. This CDR3 is CASATGSGNTIYF. In DNA, the CDR3 is TGTGCCAGTGCGACAGGGAGTGGAAACACCATATATTTT.

This chain links TRBV27 with TRBJ2-7; a possible D gene is TRBD1 (6 bases). V gave up 2 bases and J gave up 6 bases, with 17 bases separating them. CDR1 MNHEY and CDR2 SMNVEV come from the germline V gene (reference sequence). CDR3 length equals 15 residues. In DNA, the CDR3 is TGTGCCAGCAGTTTAATCGGGACACCCTCCCTCGAGCAGTACTTC. It translates to CASSLIGTPSLEQYF.

CDR3: CASSQDFWGDVSSSTDTQYF. CDR3 nucleotide sequence: TGTGCCAGCAGCCAAGATTTTTGGGGGGACGTATCATCTAGCACAGATACGCAGTATTTT. V gene TRBV4-2 combines with J gene TRBJ2-3; a weak D match, TRBD2 (6 bases). V was pared by 0 bases and J by 0 bases, with 22 bases between. The germline gives CDR1 LGHNA, CDR2 YNFKEQ. The CDR3 runs to 20 residues.

This clonotype was counted many times. The rearrangement joins TRBV7-2 to TRBJ1-5, with TRBD1 matching 8 bases. The CDR3 extends over 16 amino acids. Germline V CDR1 and CDR2: SGHTA, FQGNSA. V dropped 5 bases and J dropped 6; count of bases not matched to a gene: 12. The CDR3 region has the DNA TGTGCCAGCAGCGCCGTCAGGGGGCGAGGGGGTCAGCCCCAGCATTTT. This gives the protein CASSAVRGRGGQPQHF.

This chain joins TRBV6-5 and TRBJ1-6, with 9 bases fitting TRBD1. Trimming removed 6 bases from V and 2 bases from J; junction bases left unmatched: 5. CDR3 size: 16 residues. Germline V CDR1 and CDR2: MNHEY, SVGAGI. The CDR3 DNA is TGTGCCAGCAGCACTGACAGGGGGACCTATAATTCACCCCTCCACTTT. Its protein is CASSTDRGTYNSPLHF.

This clonotype was observed a few times. The chain has TRBV5-4 and TRBJ1-1, with a possible D match to TRBD1 (6 bases). Per germline, CDR1 SGHNT and CDR2 YYREEE (reference sequence). V was clipped by 4 bases and J by 7 bases, with 14 bases between them. CDR3 length equals 13 residues. The CDR3 DNA is TGTGCCAGCAGCCCTGACAGGCCAAATGAAGCTTTCTTT. Translating gives CASSPDRPNEAFF.

This chain links TRBV19 with TRBJ1-2, with unresolved D. Per germline, CDR1 LNHDA and CDR2 SQIVND (reference sequence). Trimming removed 5 bases at V and 2 bases at J, with 6 bases between. The CDR3 spans 12 residues. The CDR3 region has the DNA TGTGCCAGTAGTGAACAGAACTATGGCTACACCTTC. It encodes CASSEQNYGYTF.

The chain joins TRBV2 to TRBJ2-4, with 7 bases lining up with TRBD2. The CDR3 is 13 amino acids. Germline assignment: CDR1 SNHLY and CDR2 FYNNEI. V shed 3 bases, J shed 10 bases, and the junction held 6 bases outside the gene matches. The CDR3: CASSDGDGGIQYF. In nucleotides, the CDR3 is TGTGCCAGCAGTGATGGGGACGGGGGGATTCAGTACTTC.

This clonotype was seen only a few times. V gene TRBV12-3 or TRBV12-4 combines with J gene TRBJ2-1; 12 bases fit TRBD1. The ends lost 6 bases at V and 10 bases at J; junction bases unmatched: 10. The CDR3 is 15 residues long. The CDR3 DNA sequence: TGTGCCAGCAGCCACCCCGGGACAGGGGGCCGCGAGCAGTTCTTC. Its protein is CASSHPGTGGREQFF.

The V call is TRBV27, the J call TRBJ2-1; 10 bases align to TRBD2. CDR3 length: 13 amino acids. With V trimmed by 7 bases and J by 4 bases, 1 base remained unmatched. Germline V gene sequence: CDR1 MNHEY, CDR2 SMNVEV (reference sequence). The CDR3 reads CASTAGGYNEQFF. In nucleotides, the CDR3 is TGTGCCAGCACAGCGGGGGGGTACAATGAGCAGTTCTTC.

This clonotype has only a few counts. This rearrangement joins TRBV24-1 to TRBJ2-2; a possible D gene is TRBD1 (6 bases). V lost 4 bases to trimming and J lost 4 bases, with 12 bases between them. CDR3 size: 15 residues. The germline V gene has CDR1 KGHDR and CDR2 SFDVKD. As DNA, the CDR3 is TGTGCCACCAGTGACCGGGACACAAGCACCGGGGAGCTGTTTTTT. This encodes CATSDRDTSTGELFF.

The chain recombines TRBV5-5 with TRBJ2-3; D assignment may be TRBD1 or TRBD2 (6 bases each). The CDR3 covers 18 residues. V lost 3 bases to trimming and J lost 2 bases, with 22 bases between them. Germline lookup yields CDR1 SGHKS and CDR2 YYEKEE (reference sequence). This chain's CDR3 is CASSSSGPGALLTDTQYF. CDR3 nucleotides: TGTGCCAGCAGCTCCTCCGGGCCGGGGGCCCTCCTCACAGATACGCAGTATTTT.